This is a list of T cell receptor beta chains from one sample in a study of blood T cell repertoires in COVID-19. Data came from immunoSEQ multiplex PCR; TCRdb stores just in-frame clones and leaves some out. This sample has about 160,000 clones; roughly 85% occur once, and the top ten carry under 3.5%. The sequenced sample was peripheral blood. These receptor sequences come from a man between 70 and 80 years old with acute or convalescent COVID-19. Each CDR3 is given with its conserved first and last residue. D genes are given only for firm matches. Clone size is shown for a subset of rows, as once, few, many or a class of expanded clone.

cdr3_aa cdr3_nt j_call clone_size cdr3_length v_call d_call
CASSLTGGRYEQYF TGTGCCAGCAGTTTAACAGGGGGCCGCTACGAGCAGTACTTC TRBJ2-7 - 14 TRBV28 TRBD1
CATSEAGQIGSYNEQFF TGTGCCACCAGTGAAGCGGGACAAATTGGCTCCTACAATGAGCAGTTCTTC TRBJ2-1 - 17 TRBV24-1 -
CASSYLGRGSTEAFF TGTGCCAGCAGTTACCTGGGCAGGGGTAGCACTGAAGCTTTCTTT TRBJ1-1 once 15 TRBV6-2/TRBV6-3 -
CASSLYSTNGNEQFF TGTGCCAGCAGCTTATATTCCACCAACGGCAATGAGCAGTTCTTC TRBJ2-1 - 15 TRBV7-2 -
CASSLAASGTYNEQFF TGTGCCAGCAGCTTAGCAGCTAGCGGGACATACAATGAGCAGTTCTTC TRBJ2-1 - 16 TRBV7-2 TRBD2
CASSLRGGGIGTGANVLTF TGTGCCAGCAGTTTAAGGGGAGGGGGTATTGGAACTGGGGCCAACGTCCTGACTTTC TRBJ2-6 - 19 TRBV27 -
CASRFSSGPSYEQYF TGTGCCAGCAGATTTTCTAGCGGCCCCTCCTACGAGCAGTACTTC TRBJ2-7 once 15 TRBV2 TRBD2
CASSLYSGVPSEQYF TGTGCCAGCAGTTTATACTCCGGGGTGCCCTCCGAGCAGTACTTC TRBJ2-7 - 15 TRBV27 -
CASSLERQGLTGELFF TGCGCCAGCAGCTTGGAGAGACAGGGGCTCACCGGGGAGCTGTTTTTT TRBJ2-2 - 16 TRBV5-1 TRBD1
CASSVRARFF TGTGCCAGCTCAGTCAGGGCGCGGTTCTTC TRBJ2-1 - 10 TRBV18 -
CASSTRDLAKPNTDTQYF TGTGCCAGTAGTACACGGGACCTAGCGAAACCTAACACAGATACGCAGTATTTT TRBJ2-3 once 18 TRBV19 -
CASSYAGRAGEQFF TGTGCCAGCAGTTACGCCGGGAGGGCCGGTGAGCAGTTCTTC TRBJ2-1 - 14 TRBV6-5 TRBD2
CASSVAGSKDEQYF TGTGCCAGCAGCGTAGCAGGCAGCAAGGACGAGCAGTACTTC TRBJ2-7 few 14 TRBV9 -
CASSPNGRSGQYF TGTGCCAGCTCACCCAACGGGAGGTCCGGGCAGTACTTC TRBJ2-7 - 13 TRBV18 TRBD2
CASNRQGMDEQYF TGTGCCAGCAACCGACAGGGTATGGACGAGCAGTACTTC TRBJ2-7 - 13 TRBV9 TRBD1
CASGRGSYNEQFF TGCGCCTCAGGGCGGGGCTCCTACAATGAGCAGTTCTTC TRBJ2-1 - 13 TRBV4-3 -
CATSSGTSGRSYNEQFF TGTGCCACCAGCAGTGGCACTAGCGGGAGGTCTTACAATGAGCAGTTCTTC TRBJ2-1 - 17 TRBV15 TRBD2
CASSVGGAGPSTDTQYF TGTGCCAGCAGCGTAGGGGGAGCGGGACCCAGCACAGATACGCAGTATTTT TRBJ2-3 - 17 TRBV9 TRBD2
CASSPFSGRGTYNEQFF TGTGCCAGCAGCCCTTTTAGCGGGAGAGGGACCTACAATGAGCAGTTCTTC TRBJ2-1 - 17 TRBV5-8 TRBD2
CASSLRGGRQRGKETQYF TGCGCCAGCAGCTTGAGGGGGGGCCGGCAGCGGGGAAAAGAGACCCAGTACTTC TRBJ2-5 - 18 TRBV5-1 -
CASSPRQGLDNEQFF TGTGCCAGCAGTCCCCGACAGGGGCTGGACAATGAGCAGTTCTTC TRBJ2-1 - 15 TRBV28 TRBD1
CASIGLRPTDTQYF TGTGCCTCCATTGGACTCCGCCCCACAGATACGCAGTATTTT TRBJ2-3 - 14 TRBV30 -
CATSVGTQDQPQHF TGTGCCACCAGTGTTGGGACACAGGATCAGCCCCAGCATTTT TRBJ1-5 - 14 TRBV24-1 -
CASSLPRTGFDTGELFF TGTGCCAGCAGCTTGCCCCGGACAGGGTTTGACACCGGGGAGCTGTTTTTT TRBJ2-2 - 17 TRBV5-8 TRBD1
CASSWDRAEQYF TGTGCCAGCAGTTGGGACAGGGCCGAGCAGTACTTC TRBJ2-7 - 12 TRBV28 TRBD1
CASSLLAGSGYNEQFF TGTGCCAGCAGCTTGCTAGCGGGATCGGGTTACAATGAGCAGTTCTTC TRBJ2-1 - 16 TRBV7-6 TRBD2
CASSIAGVGYQPQHF TGTGCCAGTAGTATAGCAGGGGTAGGGTATCAGCCCCAGCATTTT TRBJ1-5 medium-sized 15 TRBV19 -
CASSPLYEQYF TGTGCCAGCAGCCCTCTCTACGAGCAGTACTTC TRBJ2-7 - 11 TRBV6-2/TRBV6-3 -
CASSFRLGAGYEQYF TGCGCCAGCAGCTTCAGGCTTGGCGCGGGGTACGAGCAGTACTTC TRBJ2-7 - 15 TRBV5-1 -
CASSTGTPEKLFF TGTGCCAGCAGCACAGGGACACCAGAAAAACTGTTTTTT TRBJ1-4 few 13 TRBV3-1/TRBV3-2 -
CASSGQNSPLHF TGTGCCAGCAGCGGACAGAATTCACCCCTCCACTTT TRBJ1-6 - 12 TRBV5-5 -
CAWDRSAGNTIYF TGTGCCTGGGATAGAAGTGCTGGAAACACCATATATTTT TRBJ1-3 - 13 TRBV30 -
CASSSLRLAGGFNEQFF TGTGCCAGCAGTTCCCTCAGACTAGCGGGAGGATTCAATGAGCAGTTCTTC TRBJ2-1 - 17 TRBV27 TRBD2
CASSLTGTGTYEQYF TGTGCCAGCAGCTTGACTGGGACAGGAACCTACGAGCAGTACTTC TRBJ2-7 - 15 TRBV6-2/TRBV6-3 TRBD1
CASTKADTIYF TGTGCCAGCACCAAGGCGGACACCATATATTTT TRBJ1-3 - 11 TRBV7-9 -
CASSRAGSTDTQYF TGTGCCTCTTCTCGGGCAGGGAGCACAGATACGCAGTATTTT TRBJ2-3 - 14 TRBV25-1 -
CASSSPGTGSYEQYF TGTGCCAGCAGCTCTCCCGGGACAGGGTCTTACGAGCAGTACTTC TRBJ2-7 - 15 TRBV11-3 TRBD1
CASSPTTLRENTEAFF TGTGCCAGCTCACCGACGACTCTCAGGGAAAACACTGAAGCTTTCTTT TRBJ1-1 - 16 TRBV18 -
CASSVTGGSGELFF TGTGCCAGTAGTGTGACAGGGGGCTCCGGGGAGCTGTTTTTT TRBJ2-2 - 14 TRBV19 TRBD1
CASSLVGQGGEKLFF TGTGCCAGCAGCTTAGTTGGGCAGGGGGGTGAAAAACTGTTTTTT TRBJ1-4 - 15 TRBV7-2 TRBD1
CATLGGSPWDTQYF TGTGCCACGCTAGGCGGGAGCCCCTGGGATACGCAGTATTTT TRBJ2-3 once 14 TRBV28 TRBD2
CASSLTGTGFDYGYTF TGTGCCAGCAGCTTAACGGGGACAGGGTTTGACTATGGCTACACCTTC TRBJ1-2 - 16 TRBV7-2 TRBD1
CASSSPGQGEREQYF TGTGCCAGCAGCTCACCCGGACAGGGGGAAAGGGAGCAGTACTTC TRBJ2-7 - 15 TRBV7-9 TRBD1
CASSSDRNEQFF TGTGCCAGCAGTTCCGACAGGAATGAGCAGTTCTTC TRBJ2-1 - 12 TRBV12-3/TRBV12-4 -
CASSQAGGPRELFF TGTGCCAGCAGCCAAGCGGGAGGTCCCAGGGAGCTGTTTTTT TRBJ2-2 few 14 TRBV4-2 TRBD2
CASSVLSTGELFF TGTGCCAGCAGCGTCCTAAGCACCGGGGAGCTGTTTTTT TRBJ2-2 - 13 TRBV7-9 -
CASSGQNDLGEQYF TGTGCCAGCAGTGGACAGAATGATTTGGGCGAGCAGTACTTC TRBJ2-7 - 14 TRBV2 -
CASSLAQGNEKLFF TGCGCCAGCAGCTTGGCACAGGGGAATGAAAAACTGTTTTTT TRBJ1-4 - 14 TRBV5-1 TRBD1